Listed below are T cell receptor beta chains from one sample, sequenced in a study of cytomegalovirus exposure and HLA in healthy donors. Produced via immunoSEQ multiplex PCR; TCRdb's table is partial and in-frame only. The sample has 95,000 to 150,000 clones, 78% seen once. Sequenced sample: PBMCs. These receptors were obtained from a young man in good health and CMV-seropositive. Both conserved end residues are part of each CDR3. D genes are given only for firm matches. Not every row has a clone size; where given, it reads once, few, many or a size class.

V gene: TRBV5-1; D gene: TRBD2; clone size: NA; CDR3 length: 15; J gene: TRBJ2-7; CDR3 protein: CASSPGASGPYEQYF; CDR3 DNA: TGCGCCAGCAGCCCTGGGGCTAGCGGGCCCTACGAGCAGTACTTC
V gene: TRBV10-2; D gene: TRBD1; clone size: NA; CDR3 length: 14; J gene: TRBJ2-7; CDR3 protein: CASSENRGFYEQYF; CDR3 DNA: TGCGCCAGCAGTGAGAACAGGGGTTTCTACGAGCAGTACTTC
V gene: TRBV27; D gene: NA; clone size: once; CDR3 length: 14; J gene: TRBJ1-2; CDR3 protein: CASSPLGGNYGYTF; CDR3 DNA: TGTGCCAGCAGTCCCCTGGGGGGAAACTATGGCTACACCTTC
V gene: TRBV13; D gene: TRBD1; clone size: NA; CDR3 length: 14; J gene: TRBJ2-7; CDR3 protein: CASSGGQGAHEQYF; CDR3 DNA: TGTGCCAGCAGCGGGGGACAGGGGGCCCACGAGCAGTACTTC
V gene: TRBV10-3; D gene: TRBD2; clone size: NA; CDR3 length: 18; J gene: TRBJ2-1; CDR3 protein: CAISESRTSGSSYNEQFF; CDR3 DNA: TGTGCCATCAGTGAGTCAAGAACTAGCGGGAGCTCCTACAATGAGCAGTTCTTC
V gene: TRBV5-4; D gene: NA; clone size: NA; CDR3 length: 14; J gene: TRBJ2-7; CDR3 protein: CASRSGAAAGEQYF; CDR3 DNA: TGTGCCAGCAGATCAGGGGCCGCAGCCGGGGAGCAGTACTTC
V gene: TRBV10-3; D gene: TRBD2; clone size: NA; CDR3 length: 12; J gene: TRBJ2-1; CDR3 protein: CAISVEREEQFF; CDR3 DNA: TGTGCCATCAGTGTTGAGCGGGAGGAGCAGTTCTTC
V gene: TRBV5-1; D gene: TRBD1; clone size: NA; CDR3 length: 18; J gene: TRBJ2-5; CDR3 protein: CASSRPESRQGVTETQYF; CDR3 DNA: TGCGCCAGCAGCCGACCTGAGTCTCGACAGGGTGTAACCGAGACCCAGTACTTC
V gene: TRBV5-1; D gene: TRBD2; clone size: once; CDR3 length: 16; J gene: TRBJ2-3; CDR3 protein: CASSLGGLASTDTQYF; CDR3 DNA: TGCGCCAGCAGCTTGGGGGGACTAGCGAGTACAGATACGCAGTATTTT
V gene: TRBV7-9; D gene: TRBD1; clone size: NA; CDR3 length: 15; J gene: TRBJ2-7; CDR3 protein: CASSLGQGIFYEQYF; CDR3 DNA: TGTGCCAGCAGCTTGGGACAGGGGATCTTCTACGAGCAGTACTTC
V gene: TRBV7-9; D gene: TRBD1; clone size: NA; CDR3 length: 16; J gene: TRBJ1-5; CDR3 protein: CASSLSGTGDNQPQHF; CDR3 DNA: TGTGCCAGCAGCTTAAGTGGGACAGGGGACAATCAGCCCCAGCATTTT
V gene: TRBV13; D gene: TRBD1; clone size: few; CDR3 length: 19; J gene: TRBJ2-7; CDR3 protein: CASSARTGGAWREAYEQYF; CDR3 DNA: TGTGCCAGCAGCGCCCGGACAGGGGGCGCTTGGCGGGAGGCCTACGAGCAGTACTTC
V gene: TRBV5-1; D gene: NA; clone size: NA; CDR3 length: 14; J gene: TRBJ1-2; CDR3 protein: CASSLDRAVYGYTF; CDR3 DNA: TGCGCCAGCAGCTTGGACAGGGCCGTCTATGGCTACACCTTC
V gene: TRBV20-1; D gene: NA; clone size: NA; CDR3 length: 10; J gene: TRBJ2-1; CDR3 protein: CSGFLNEQFF; CDR3 DNA: TGCAGTGGTTTCCTCAATGAGCAGTTCTTC
V gene: TRBV7-2; D gene: TRBD2; clone size: NA; CDR3 length: 15; J gene: TRBJ2-5; CDR3 protein: CASSPFSGGQETQYF; CDR3 DNA: TGTGCCAGCAGTCCATTTTCGGGGGGCCAAGAGACCCAGTACTTC
V gene: TRBV10-3; D gene: TRBD1; clone size: NA; CDR3 length: 12; J gene: TRBJ1-4; CDR3 protein: CACRGRGEKLFF; CDR3 DNA: TGTGCCTGCAGGGGGCGAGGTGAAAAACTGTTTTTT
V gene: TRBV6-5; D gene: NA; clone size: NA; CDR3 length: 15; J gene: TRBJ2-1; CDR3 protein: CASSQRDSSYNEQFF; CDR3 DNA: TGTGCCAGCAGTCAACGGGATTCCTCCTACAATGAGCAGTTCTTC
V gene: TRBV7-9; D gene: TRBD2; clone size: NA; CDR3 length: 16; J gene: TRBJ2-5; CDR3 protein: CASSPPVAGVGETQYF; CDR3 DNA: TGTGCCAGCAGCCCTCCGGTAGCGGGAGTCGGGGAGACCCAGTACTTC
V gene: TRBV5-1; D gene: NA; clone size: NA; CDR3 length: 15; J gene: TRBJ1-4; CDR3 protein: CASSSSGGTNEKLFF; CDR3 DNA: TGCGCCAGCAGCTCAAGTGGGGGGACTAATGAAAAACTGTTTTTT
V gene: TRBV4-3; D gene: TRBD1; clone size: NA; CDR3 length: 19; J gene: TRBJ1-2; CDR3 protein: CASSQTPPGTGDPASGYTF; CDR3 DNA: TGCGCCAGCAGCCAGACCCCCCCCGGGACAGGGGATCCGGCGAGTGGCTACACCTTC
V gene: TRBV19; D gene: NA; clone size: NA; CDR3 length: 17; J gene: TRBJ2-3; CDR3 protein: CASSIKGGGDSTDTQYF; CDR3 DNA: TGTGCCAGTAGTATCAAAGGCGGAGGGGATAGCACAGATACGCAGTATTTT
V gene: TRBV7-8; D gene: TRBD2; clone size: NA; CDR3 length: 16; J gene: TRBJ2-2; CDR3 protein: CASRLSGIVGTGELFF; CDR3 DNA: TGTGCCAGCAGACTCAGCGGGATCGTAGGCACCGGGGAGCTGTTTTTT
V gene: TRBV5-4; D gene: TRBD2; clone size: medium-sized; CDR3 length: 16; J gene: TRBJ2-1; CDR3 protein: CASSLRTSGLFNEQFF; CDR3 DNA: TGTGCCAGCAGCCTACGGACTAGCGGGTTGTTTAATGAGCAGTTCTTC
V gene: TRBV19; D gene: NA; clone size: NA; CDR3 length: 10; J gene: TRBJ2-2; CDR3 protein: CASGPGELFF; CDR3 DNA: TGTGCCAGTGGCCCCGGGGAGCTGTTTTTT
V gene: TRBV19; D gene: TRBD1; clone size: NA; CDR3 length: 19; J gene: TRBJ2-7; CDR3 protein: CASSTMDREDVRPHYEQYF; CDR3 DNA: TGTGCCAGTAGTACGATGGACAGGGAGGATGTAAGGCCCCACTACGAGCAGTACTTC
V gene: TRBV7-2; D gene: NA; clone size: NA; CDR3 length: 16; J gene: TRBJ2-7; CDR3 protein: CASSLEDYPSSYEQYF; CDR3 DNA: TGTGCCAGCAGCTTAGAGGACTACCCGAGCTCCTACGAGCAGTACTTC
V gene: TRBV15; D gene: TRBD2; clone size: NA; CDR3 length: 17; J gene: TRBJ2-2; CDR3 protein: CATGSTSGRTNTGELFF; CDR3 DNA: TGTGCCACCGGGTCGACTAGCGGGAGGACGAACACCGGGGAGCTGTTTTTT
V gene: TRBV5-6; D gene: NA; clone size: NA; CDR3 length: 13; J gene: TRBJ2-1; CDR3 protein: CASSSWSGDEQFF; CDR3 DNA: TGTGCCAGCAGCAGTTGGTCGGGGGATGAGCAGTTCTTC
V gene: TRBV7-8; D gene: NA; clone size: NA; CDR3 length: 15; J gene: TRBJ2-1; CDR3 protein: CASSSSKGPYNEQFF; CDR3 DNA: TGTGCCAGCAGCTCTTCTAAGGGGCCCTACAATGAGCAGTTCTTC
V gene: TRBV19; D gene: TRBD2; clone size: NA; CDR3 length: 15; J gene: TRBJ2-7; CDR3 protein: CASSPQRGGSYEQYF; CDR3 DNA: TGTGCCAGTAGTCCACAGCGGGGCGGATCCTACGAGCAGTACTTC
V gene: TRBV11-2; D gene: TRBD2; clone size: once; CDR3 length: 17; J gene: TRBJ2-1; CDR3 protein: CASSITSGASSYNEQFF; CDR3 DNA: TGTGCCAGCAGCATAACTAGCGGGGCAAGCTCCTACAATGAGCAGTTCTTC
V gene: TRBV7-8; D gene: NA; clone size: NA; CDR3 length: 15; J gene: TRBJ1-4; CDR3 protein: CASSLEAGLNEKLFF; CDR3 DNA: TGTGCCAGCAGCTTAGAAGCAGGGCTTAATGAAAAACTGTTTTTT
V gene: TRBV2; D gene: TRBD1; clone size: NA; CDR3 length: 14; J gene: TRBJ1-5; CDR3 protein: CASCRTGAAQPQHF; CDR3 DNA: TGTGCCAGCTGCAGGACAGGGGCGGCGCAGCCCCAGCATTTT